The 12 T cell receptor beta chains reported below all come from one sample, sequenced in a study of T-cell memory formation after mild COVID-19. TCRdb analysed the 5' RACE reads with MiXCR anew, one entry per CDR3 protein. This sample has 150,000 to 200,000 distinct CDR3 sequences, with 9.5% to 13% found just once. Sequenced input: PBMCs or a T cell subset sorted from them (not recorded which). These receptors all stem from a man aged 18-30 years who had mild COVID-19 (a few samples of this study predate the infection). Cell type and time point are not known.

This clonotype showed up many times. The J gene is TRBJ2-1, the V gene TRBV24-1; tentatively, D is TRBD1 (7 bases). Germline CDR1 and CDR2: KGHDR and SFDVKD. The CDR3 totals 14 residues. The ends were cut back, 5 bases at V and 8 bases at J, with 15 bases in the middle. The CDR3 is CATSGQGGRYEQFF. CDR3 nucleotide sequence: TGTGCCACCAGTGGGCAGGGGGGCCGGTATGAGCAGTTCTTC.

This chain joins TRBV11-2 and TRBJ2-2, with D hard to call. Trimming pared 0 bases from V and 5 bases from J, leaving 7 bases between. This CDR3 spans 14 amino acids. Germline loops: CDR1 SGHAT, CDR2 FQNNGV. The DNA of the CDR3 is TGTGCCAGCAGCTTAGATCGGCTAACCGGGGAGCTGTTTTTT. The encoded protein is CASSLDRLTGELFF.

The chain joins TRBV5-1 to TRBJ2-1; the match to TRBD2 covers 7 bases. With 2 bases clipped from V and 3 bases from J, the junction kept 2 bases outside the gene matches. Germline CDR1 reads SGHRS; CDR2 reads YFSETQ. The CDR3 spans 14 residues. Written as DNA, the CDR3 is TGCGCCAGCAGCTTTGGGGGGGACTACAATGAGCAGTTCTTC. This gives the protein CASSFGGDYNEQFF.

In its sample, this clonotype was seen a few times. The rearrangement joins TRBV6-4 to TRBJ1-2, with a possible D match to TRBD1 (5 bases). There are 14 residues in the CDR3. The germline gives CDR1 MRHNA, CDR2 SNTAGT. Trimming took off 7 bases at V and 7 bases at J, with 19 bases between the two ends. The chain's CDR3 is CASTTEEGPVGYTF. The CDR3 bases are TGTGCCAGCACCACGGAAGAGGGGCCGGTTGGCTACACCTTC.

This chain uses TRBV10-3 with TRBJ2-5; TRBD1 might be the D (5 bases). Germline V lookup: CDR1 ENHRY, CDR2 SYGVKD. V was clipped by 4 bases and J by 4 bases, with 16 bases between them. The length of the CDR3 is 15 residues. This CDR3 is CAISGGHQAGETQYF. The CDR3 DNA reads as TGTGCCATCAGTGGCGGACATCAGGCAGGAGAGACCCAGTACTTC.

At least ten counts were recorded for this clonotype. V is TRBV7-3 and J is TRBJ2-5; D possibly corresponds to TRBD2 (6 bases). V lost 5 bases, J lost 2 bases, and 12 bases lay in between. Per the germline V gene, CDR1 is SGHTA and CDR2 is FQGTGA. This CDR3 has 14 residues. CDR3 bases: TGTGCCAGCAGCCTCGGAGGGTGGCAAGAGACCCAGTACTTC. Translation: CASSLGGWQETQYF.

This chain links TRBV30 with TRBJ2-5; D gene ambiguous. This CDR3 contains 13 residues. Trimming cost V 3 bases and J 5 bases, with 13 bases left between them. Germline CDR1 reads GTSNPN; CDR2 reads SVGIG (reference sequence). DNA for the CDR3: TGTGCCTGGAGAACCATAGGGCTTGAGACCCAGTACTTC. As protein: CAWRTIGLETQYF.

This clonotype was picked up a small number of times. This rearrangement joins TRBV6-1 to TRBJ1-6; D is possibly TRBD1 (5 bases). Germline CDR1 and CDR2: MNHNS and SASEGT. The CDR3 is made up of 17 amino acids. Trimming took off 3 bases at V and 0 bases at J, with 12 bases between the two ends. The CDR3 nucleotides are TGTGCCAGCAGTGACCCCGGGGGGAGCTCCTATAATTCACCCCTCCACTTT. As protein: CASSDPGGSSYNSPLHF.

The chain uses TRBV7-3 and TRBJ2-2; D gene uncertain. The CDR3 runs 13 residues. The germline V gene has CDR1 SGHTA and CDR2 FQGTGA. Trimming left V 2 bases short and J 5 bases short, with 6 bases between. The CDR3: CASSLPRTGELFF. The CDR3 coding sequence is TGTGCCAGCAGCTTACCGAGGACCGGGGAGCTGTTTTTT.

This clonotype was found a few times. This chain uses TRBV10-3 with TRBJ2-2; TRBD1 might be the D (7 bases). Germline loops: CDR1 ENHRY, CDR2 SYGVKD. Trimming removed 10 bases at V and 5 bases at J, with 23 bases between. This CDR3 spans 16 amino acids. The CDR3 sequence: CATRSGRGTWTGELFF. As DNA, the CDR3 is TGTGCCACCCGAAGTGGCAGGGGGACTTGGACCGGGGAGCTGTTTTTT.

The CDR3 DNA reads as TGTGCCAGCAGCTTGATCCGGGGGAATTTGGGCAATCAGCCCCAGCATTTT. Translating it yields CASSLIRGNLGNQPQHF. This rearrangement joins TRBV5-6 to TRBJ1-5; TRBD1 might be the D (5 bases). The CDR3 sequence is 17 residues long. Germline V gene lookup returns CDR1 SGHDT and CDR2 YYEEEE. The V and J ends lost 1 base and 2 bases respectively, with 16 bases between them.

V gene TRBV3-1 combines with J gene TRBJ1-2; D gene unclear. V gave up 2 bases and J gave up 3 bases, with 10 bases separating them. Germline loops: CDR1 LGHDT, CDR2 YNNKEL (reference sequence). This CDR3 has 14 amino acids. DNA for the CDR3: TGTGCCAGCAGCCAAAGCTACAAGTACTATGGCTACACCTTC. Translation gives CASSQSYKYYGYTF.